Listed below are T cell receptor beta chains from one sample, sequenced in a study of blood T cell repertoires in COVID-19. Assay: immunoSEQ multiplex PCR; the TCRdb copy retains only in-frame clones and omits some. Of 250,000 to 300,000 clones in the sample, roughly 81% were seen once. The source material was PBMCs or T cells enriched from blood (not recorded which). The source is a woman in her forties or fifties who had been exposed to COVID-19. Each CDR3 is given with its conserved first and last residue. A D gene is named only where the DNA matches it firmly. Rows may omit the clone size; those that give it use once, few, many or a size class.

clone_size | j_call | d_call | v_call | cdr3_length | cdr3_aa | cdr3_nt
. | TRBJ2-2 | . | TRBV6-4 | 13 | CASSTGFSGELFF | TGTGCCAGCAGCACAGGGTTCTCCGGGGAGCTGTTTTTT
. | TRBJ2-7 | TRBD2 | TRBV29-1 | 13 | CSVSPSGGVEQYF | TGCAGCGTTTCCCCTAGCGGGGGCGTGGAGCAGTACTTC
. | TRBJ1-5 | . | TRBV27 | 15 | CASKVGINSNQPQHF | TGTGCCAGTAAGGTCGGGATTAATAGCAATCAGCCCCAGCATTTT
many | TRBJ1-3 | . | TRBV5-4 | 15 | CASSLGGLGGNTIYF | TGTGCCAGCAGCTTGGGAGGGCTTGGCGGAAACACCATATATTTT
. | TRBJ2-2 | . | TRBV12-5 | 14 | CASGLSSVTGELFF | TGTGCTAGTGGTTTGTCTAGTGTGACCGGGGAGCTGTTTTTT
. | TRBJ2-1 | TRBD2 | TRBV11-2 | 15 | CASSLGLAGAYEQFF | TGTGCCAGCAGCTTAGGACTAGCGGGGGCTTATGAGCAGTTCTTC
. | TRBJ2-2 | . | TRBV24-1 | 15 | CATSDFAKAGGELFF | TGTGCCACCAGCGATTTTGCAAAAGCGGGCGGGGAGCTGTTTTTT
once | TRBJ2-6 | . | TRBV19 | 16 | CASSPDRPPGANVLTF | TGTGCCAGTAGTCCGGACAGACCCCCTGGGGCCAACGTCCTGACTTTC
. | TRBJ2-3 | . | TRBV9 | 15 | CASSVGVGDTDTQYF | TGTGCCAGCAGCGTAGGGGTCGGGGATACAGATACGCAGTATTTT
. | TRBJ1-2 | TRBD1 | TRBV29-1 | 14 | CSVEARDRFYGYTF | TGCAGCGTTGAAGCTCGGGACAGATTCTATGGCTACACCTTC
. | TRBJ2-6 | . | TRBV19 | 16 | CASNRFRGAGANVLTF | TGTGCCAGTAATAGGTTCAGGGGAGCTGGGGCCAACGTCCTGACTTTC
. | TRBJ2-1 | TRBD2 | TRBV19 | 14 | CASSIVGGKGLQFF | TGTGCCAGTAGTATAGTGGGGGGGAAAGGTCTTCAGTTCTTC
. | TRBJ1-1 | TRBD1 | TRBV6-5 | 15 | CASSTGGQANTEAFF | TGTGCCAGCAGTACGGGGGGACAGGCGAACACTGAAGCTTTCTTT